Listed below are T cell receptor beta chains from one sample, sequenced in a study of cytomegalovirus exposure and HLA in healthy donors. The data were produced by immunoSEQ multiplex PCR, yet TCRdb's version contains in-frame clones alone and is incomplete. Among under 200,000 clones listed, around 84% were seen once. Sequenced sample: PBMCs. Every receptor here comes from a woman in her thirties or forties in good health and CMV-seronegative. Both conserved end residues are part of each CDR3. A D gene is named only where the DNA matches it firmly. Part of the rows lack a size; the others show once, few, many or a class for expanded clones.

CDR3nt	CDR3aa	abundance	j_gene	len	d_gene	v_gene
TGTGCCAGCAGCTGGCCGACAGGTTTTCGCTCCTACAATGAGCAGTTCTTC	CASSWPTGFRSYNEQFF	NA	TRBJ2-1	17	NA	TRBV7-9
TGCGCCAGCAGCCAACCAGGGGGATTATTTTATGGCTACACCTTC	CASSQPGGLFYGYTF	once	TRBJ1-2	15	TRBD1	TRBV4-1
TGTGCCAGCAGTTTAGGGGGGGCGACCAACACCATATATTTT	CASSLGGATNTIYF	NA	TRBJ1-3	14	NA	TRBV27
TGTGCCAGCAGTGAATCTCGGGGGGGAGGCGAGCAGTACTTC	CASSESRGGGEQYF	NA	TRBJ2-7	14	TRBD2	TRBV2
TGTGCCAGCGGTTCTCCAGGGGGCTCTGGAAACACCATATATTTT	CASGSPGGSGNTIYF	NA	TRBJ1-3	15	TRBD1	TRBV28
TGTGCCAGCAGCTTAACAGGGGGTGATTCACCCCTCCACTTT	CASSLTGGDSPLHF	few	TRBJ1-6	14	TRBD1	TRBV7-9
TGTGCCAGCAGTTTCCCGACAGGGGGGACTGAAGCTTTCTTT	CASSFPTGGTEAFF	NA	TRBJ1-1	14	TRBD1	TRBV27
TGTGCCAGCAGTGAACGGTGGGCGGGGACTAGCACAGATACGCAGTATTTT	CASSERWAGTSTDTQYF	once	TRBJ2-3	17	NA	TRBV2
TGCGCCAGCAGTGGGGACAGGAGGGCTTTCTTT	CASSGDRRAFF	NA	TRBJ1-1	11	TRBD1	TRBV5-1
TGTGCCAGTACTTCCATGTTTATCACCGGGGAGCTGTTTTTT	CASTSMFITGELFF	NA	TRBJ2-2	14	NA	TRBV13
TGTGCCAGCAGCTTTAATAGGGGCACTGAAGCTTTCTTT	CASSFNRGTEAFF	NA	TRBJ1-1	13	NA	TRBV7-9
TGCGCCAGCAGCTTGGTTTCTGGACAGTGGAACTATGGCTACACCTTC	CASSLVSGQWNYGYTF	NA	TRBJ1-2	16	NA	TRBV5-1
TGTGCCAGCAGCCCGCGAGGGACAGGGCGGAGGTTAGGCAATCAGCCCCAGCATTTT	CASSPRGTGRRLGNQPQHF	NA	TRBJ1-5	19	NA	TRBV21-1
TGTGCCAGCAGCGTAGAAGGGGTAAGCACAGATACGCAGTATTTT	CASSVEGVSTDTQYF	NA	TRBJ2-3	15	NA	TRBV9
TGTGCCAGCAGTCTAGGCCCTAGGCAAAATTCACCCCTCCACTTT	CASSLGPRQNSPLHF	NA	TRBJ1-6	15	NA	TRBV6-5
TGTGCCAGCAGCTCCTCCGGGACTGGAGAGACCCAGTACTTC	CASSSSGTGETQYF	NA	TRBJ2-5	14	NA	TRBV11-1
TGTGCCAGCAGCTTGGACGGACTTTCACCCCTCCACTTT	CASSLDGLSPLHF	NA	TRBJ1-6	13	NA	TRBV5-4
TGCGCCAGCAGCTTCAGGGATTCTAATTCACCCCTCCACTTT	CASSFRDSNSPLHF	NA	TRBJ1-6	14	NA	TRBV5-1
TGTGCCAGCAGTGAATTCCCCCCACAGCCCCAGCATTTT	CASSEFPPQPQHF	few	TRBJ1-5	13	NA	TRBV6-1
TGTGCCAGCAGTTCAGGGGGCCCTAACTATGGCTACACCTTC	CASSSGGPNYGYTF	NA	TRBJ1-2	14	TRBD1	TRBV28
TGCGCCAGCAGCTTGGGAGGACAGGGCAACGAGCAGTACTTC	CASSLGGQGNEQYF	NA	TRBJ2-7	14	TRBD1	TRBV5-1
TGCGCCAGCAGCCCAACGGGACTGTGGGAGCAGTACTTC	CASSPTGLWEQYF	NA	TRBJ2-5	13	NA	TRBV5-1
TGCGCCAGCAGCGCCGGGAGCCCTGAGGAGACCCAGTACTTC	CASSAGSPEETQYF	NA	TRBJ2-5	14	NA	TRBV5-1
TGTGCCAGCAGTGCGGGGAGACAGGGGAAGGGCAATCAGCCCCAGCATTTT	CASSAGRQGKGNQPQHF	NA	TRBJ1-5	17	TRBD1	TRBV6-1
TGCGCCAGCAGCCAAGGAGTCTATGGCTACACCTTC	CASSQGVYGYTF	NA	TRBJ1-2	12	NA	TRBV4-1
TGTGCCAGCAGCTTAGGACTAGCAGCAGATACGCAGTATTTT	CASSLGLAADTQYF	NA	TRBJ2-3	14	TRBD2	TRBV11-3
TGCGCCAGCAGCCAAGCCTCCGGACAGACCTACGAGCAGTACTTC	CASSQASGQTYEQYF	NA	TRBJ2-7	15	NA	TRBV4-1
TGTGCCAGCAGCTCGTTGCAACCGAGCTCCTACAATGAGCAGTTCTTC	CASSSLQPSSYNEQFF	once	TRBJ2-1	16	NA	TRBV7-9
TGCGCCAGCAGCCAATCTCCTAGCGGGGTTGGTACGCAGTATTTT	CASSQSPSGVGTQYF	NA	TRBJ2-3	15	TRBD2	TRBV4-1
TGCGCCAGCAGCTTACCCGGACAGTTCTACGAGCAGTACTTC	CASSLPGQFYEQYF	NA	TRBJ2-7	14	NA	TRBV5-1
TGTGCCAGCAGCAGTAGTTTTGGCACAGATACGCAGTATTTT	CASSSSFGTDTQYF	NA	TRBJ2-3	14	NA	TRBV7-3
TGTGCCACCCAGGGTACATACAATGAGCAGTTCTTC	CATQGTYNEQFF	NA	TRBJ2-1	12	NA	TRBV19
TGCGCCAGCAGCTCGGGTTGGAACACTGAAGCTTTCTTT	CASSSGWNTEAFF	NA	TRBJ1-1	13	NA	TRBV5-1
TGTGCCAGTAGTATAGACCTAGCGGGGGGGCTTGGCGGTGAGCAGTTCTTC	CASSIDLAGGLGGEQFF	NA	TRBJ2-1	17	TRBD2	TRBV19
TGTGCCAGCAGCCCTCGGAGAGGGGAGACCCAGTACTTC	CASSPRRGETQYF	NA	TRBJ2-5	13	NA	TRBV6-1
TGTGCCAGCAGCTTGGAGGTCAGGGTTCTTACCTTC	CASSLEVRVLTF	NA	TRBJ1-2	12	NA	TRBV5-4
TGTGCCAGCAGCCCTCGGACAGCCCCCTACGAGCAGTACTTC	CASSPRTAPYEQYF	NA	TRBJ2-7	14	NA	TRBV28
TGTGCCAGCACCAATCGACAGGGCCCGGATAATTCACCCCTCCACTTT	CASTNRQGPDNSPLHF	few	TRBJ1-6	16	TRBD1	TRBV27
TGTGCCAGCAGTTCCGACAGGGCCGCAACTAATGAAAAACTGTTTTTT	CASSSDRAATNEKLFF	NA	TRBJ1-4	16	TRBD1	TRBV27
TGCGCCAGCAGCTTTTCAGGGTTGAATGGCTACACCTTC	CASSFSGLNGYTF	NA	TRBJ1-2	13	NA	TRBV5-1
TGTGCCAGCAGCTTTGGTCCCAGGGGAGGGGACTATGGCTACACCTTC	CASSFGPRGGDYGYTF	NA	TRBJ1-2	16	NA	TRBV5-6
TGTGCCAGCAGCGGGACTAGTGTGAGTAATGAGCAGTTCTTC	CASSGTSVSNEQFF	NA	TRBJ2-1	14	TRBD2	TRBV5-5
TGTGCCAGCAGGGGGGGGACAGGGGCCTTACTTTCCCATGGCTACACCTTC	CASRGGTGALLSHGYTF	once	TRBJ1-2	17	TRBD1	TRBV5-4
TGTGCCAGCAGCTTACACAGGAGTGGTAACTATGGCTACACCTTC	CASSLHRSGNYGYTF	NA	TRBJ1-2	15	NA	TRBV7-3
TGCGCCAGCACTCTAGGGGGCGGCACAGATACGCAGTATTTT	CASTLGGGTDTQYF	NA	TRBJ2-3	14	TRBD1	TRBV5-1